The clone carrying this T cell receptor (beta chain) was counted many times. Its specificity is not known. This record comes from a study of neurological immune-mediated disorders. The length of the CDR3 is 17 residues. Germline V gene data show CDR1 as SEHNR and CDR2 as FQNEAQ (reference sequence). Trimming cost V 5 bases and J 5 bases; bases outside gene matches: 16. Time point described: longitudinal time-point 3. Each TCR transcript was tagged with a 10-nucleotide random UMI during 5'RACE. From 15-18 subjects, each sequencing run yielded over 170 million TCR-beta sequences. TCRdb reprocessed the 5' RACE reads with MiXCR, giving one entry per CDR3 protein. The sample includes around 53,000 distinct CDR3 sequences, 8% to 9% of them seen just once. Regarding the study as a whole: Across subjects, no CDR3 amino acid sequence appeared in expanded clones of more than one subject, a finding that suggested private repertoires in all groups.

This chain uses TRBV7-9 with TRBJ2-5, with 8 bases aligning to TRBD2. Sample: PBMCs. This sequence was found in a woman aged 40 to 50 in good health. The CDR3 DNA follows: TGTGCCAGCAGCCTACGACTAGCGACCCACCGGCGGGAGACCCAGTACTTC. It specifies CASSLRLATHRRETQYF.